Reported below is one T cell receptor beta chain. This entry comes from a study of T cell responses to AZD1222 COVID-19 vaccine. Method: immunoSEQ multiplex PCR; TCRdb's copy keeps in-frame clones and lacks some. Of about 190,000 clones detected, approximately 91% appear once; the ten largest clones hold 0.99%. The CDR3 consists of 16 residues. Germline-derived CDR1 and CDR2 are SGDLS and YYNGEE. The junction had 5 bases not matched to a gene; V was cut back by 3 bases and J by 5 bases. The chain couples TRBV9 to TRBJ2-3, with 14 bases aligning to TRBD2. This TCR was recovered from an adult in good health. The material sequenced was peripheral blood, taken on day 0 of AZD1222 vaccination. CDR3 in amino acids: CASSGGLAGGGDTQYF. In nucleotides, the CDR3 is TGTGCCAGCAGCGGTGGACTAGCGGGGGGTGGAGATACGCAGTATTTT. The full variable domain, its missing parts supplied by reference TRBV9 and TRBJ2-3, is DSGVTQTPKHLITATGQRVTLRCSPRSGDLSVYWYQQSLDQGLQFLIQYYNGEERAKGNILERFSAQQFPDLHSELNLSSLELGDSALYFCASSGGLAGGGDTQYFGPGTRLTVL.